This T cell receptor (beta chain) was sequenced for a study of CD8 T cells in ankylosing spondylitis. Making use of molecular barcodes, quantitative 5'-RACE generated TCR beta libraries. TCRdb passed the 5' RACE reads through MiXCR, listing each CDR3 protein once. The sample lists more than 200,000 distinct CDR3 sequences, 20% to 30% occurring once. A word on this clonotype: Its matching antigen is unknown.

Findings and limits, study-wide: A CD8+ phenotype characterized the disease-linked clones, which were relatively rare in peripheral blood. Seemingly characteristic of ankylosing spondylitis blood was a TCR beta motif consisting of several highly homologous variants. From matched ankylosing spondylitis synovial fluid, disease-linked clones were reportedly recovered at significantly enriched levels.

Looked up from germline, CDR1 is MNHEY and CDR2 is SVGAGI. Losses at the gene ends were 4 bases for V and 7 bases for J; bases not matched to a gene: 3. The CDR3 contains 13 residues. The sequenced sample consisted of blood, either unsorted or a sorted T cell fraction (not recorded which). This TCR was recovered from a male donor with ankylosing spondylitis or in good health (not recorded which). This rearrangement joins TRBV6-5 to TRBJ2-1; TRBD2 matches 8 bases. Written as DNA, the CDR3 is TGTGCCAGCAGTTCGGGAGGGTGGAATGAGCAGTTCTTC. Its translation: CASSSGGWNEQFF.